The clone carrying this T cell receptor (beta chain) appeared once. Its antigen remains unidentified. Trimming left V 5 bases short and J 4 bases short, with 8 bases between. The CDR3 consists of 12 residues. Germline V gives CDR1 MDHEN, CDR2 SYDVKM. Unique molecular identifiers were present in the TCR beta cDNA libraries. The T cell input of roughly 1 to 11 million gave a few hundred thousand cDNA molecules. TCRdb re-called the PCR reads through MiXCR, storing one row per CDR3 protein. The sample has almost 700,000 distinct CDR3 sequences; around 60% are singletons. The sample is drawn from a study of post-analysis software for immune sequencing data. For the study at large: Recorded subtypes: relapsing-remitting, secondary progressive, progressive-relapsing; some patients unannotated.

Notes on the study in general: Patients used four to six TRBV segments, including TRBV5-6, TRBV5-1 and TRBV20-1, more often than controls. Significantly lower normalized Chao1 diversity was seen in multiple sclerosis patients than in controls. The F measure placed samples prepared in the same batch into strongly shared clusters.

The clonotype originates from a girl under 10 years old with multiple sclerosis. Sequences were obtained from blood. The J gene is TRBJ1-2, the V gene TRBV28; D ambiguous. This CDR3 reads CASSPISYGYTF. Written as DNA, the CDR3 is TGTGCCAGCAGTCCTATTAGCTATGGCTACACCTTC.